The entry that follows covers one TCR beta chain sequence. The antigen remains undetermined. The CDR3 carries no conserved terminal phenylalanine or tryptophan, so it likely arises from a read error. No DNA is shown, since the ends of the CDR3 on it are uncertain; the CDR3 is the one TCRdb lists. This specimen comes from a study of tumor-infiltrating lymphocytes in primary liver carcinoma. Study-wide background: The study enrolled male and female patients aged 30 to 69 years.

Broader study findings: Tumor top-250-clone fractions significantly exceeded those of blood (p = 0.039). Tumor-adjacent and tumor-blood pairs displayed less overlap than did pairs of tumor regions. Representation across all five tumor regions was limited to only about 8-25% of top clones.

The CDR3 sequence runs 14 residues, both termini included. Germline loops: CDR1 GTSNPN, CDR2 SVGIG (reference sequence). RNA and DNA were co-extracted from about 19-30 mg of unsorted bulk tissue. A constant-region primer primed TCR beta cDNA synthesis from around 500 ng of total RNA. Each TCR beta library was derived from three nested multiplex PCR rounds that employed slightly modified ARM-PCR. Two initial PCR rounds of around 9 cycles each paired TRBV1-TRBV30 forward primers with a C-beta reverse primer. TCRdb re-analysed the multiplex PCR reads in MiXCR, keeping a single row per CDR3 protein. This sample has about 210,000 distinct CDR3 sequences; about 85% occur once, and the top ten carry 15% to 20%.

Sequenced input: tumor tissue from primary liver carcinoma. The chain is built from TRBV30 and TRBJ1-2. The sequence was obtained from a middle-aged man with primary liver carcinoma and hepatitis B virus infection. CDR3 in amino acids: CAWSVGGGTYGYTS.